Each of the 28 T cell receptor beta chains below was sequenced from the same sample in a study of blood T cells in healthy people across ages. It was with a sample-barcoded 5' primer and a J-beta primer mix that a second PCR of roughly 7 to 12 cycles was run. TCRdb called the 5' RACE reads again in MiXCR, with one record for every CDR3 protein. The data hold under 800,000 distinct CDR3 sequences, with 43% observed a single time. Sequenced input: blood. All receptors come from a woman aged 60-70 years in good health.

The CDR3 DNA reads TGTGCCTGGAATCAACAGGGGTTCTATGGCTACACCTTC. This translates into CAWNQQGFYGYTF. The genes are TRBV30 and TRBJ1-2, with 7 bases matching TRBD1. The CDR3 is 13 residues long. CDR1 GTSNPN and CDR2 SVGIG come from the germline V gene (reference sequence). Losses at the gene ends were 4 bases for V and 4 bases for J; bases not matched to a gene: 6.

The rearrangement joins TRBV12-3 or TRBV12-4 to TRBJ2-1; D possibly corresponds to TRBD2 (5 bases). Trimming took 3 bases from V and 1 from J, leaving 7 bases between them. The CDR3 loop spans 14 amino acids. The CDR3 sequence is CASSFEGSYNEQFF. DNA for the CDR3: TGTGCCAGCAGTTTCGAGGGATCCTACAATGAGCAGTTCTTC.

The chain joins TRBV20-1 to TRBJ2-5, with no clear D. This CDR3 has 10 amino acids. V lost 6 bases and J lost 9, with 11 bases in between. Germline V lookup: CDR1 DFQATT, CDR2 SNEGSKA (reference sequence). The CDR3 is CSALAMAQYF. The CDR3 DNA sequence: TGCAGTGCCCTCGCCATGGCCCAGTACTTC.

CDR3 in DNA: TGTGCCAGCAGTTCTAGCGGGGGTTACATCGGGGAGCTGTTTTTT. It specifies CASSSSGGYIGELFF. The V gene is TRBV27, the J gene TRBJ2-2; 10 bases fit TRBD2. With 4 bases clipped from V and 7 bases from J, the junction kept 6 bases outside the gene matches. Germline CDR1 and CDR2: MNHEY and SMNVEV (reference sequence). This CDR3 has 15 residues.

The sample holds many counts of this clonotype. This chain joins TRBV25-1 and TRBJ2-7; D might be TRBD1 (5 bases). V lost 4 bases to trimming and J lost 4 bases, with 8 bases between them. Germline CDR1 MGHDK, CDR2 SYGVNS. CDR3 length: 12 amino acids. Here the CDR3 reads CASSGTTYEQYF. CDR3 coding DNA: TGTGCCAGCAGTGGGACAACTTACGAGCAGTACTTC.

This clonotype was seen many times. V gene TRBV7-2 combines with J gene TRBJ2-3; D might be TRBD2 (5 bases). The CDR3 is 17 amino acids. Germline V lookup: CDR1 SGHTA, CDR2 FQGNSA. The V gene lost 8 bases and the J gene lost 1 base, with 22 bases spanning the gap. The DNA for the CDR3 is TGTGCCAGCGGACGAGGAAGAGCGGCACGGGGCACAGATACGCAGTATTTT. Amino acid sequence: CASGRGRAARGTDTQYF.

A few counts support this clonotype. The chain is built from TRBV20-1 and TRBJ2-5; D gene ambiguous. The CDR3 totals 15 residues. The germline gives CDR1 DFQATT, CDR2 SNEGSKA (reference sequence). V was pared by 6 bases and J by 11 bases, with 28 bases between. CDR3 loop: CSATDGGYWQLGQYF. In nucleotides, the CDR3 is TGCAGTGCAACCGACGGTGGATATTGGCAGTTGGGACAGTACTTC.

The chain carries TRBV29-1 and TRBJ2-3; no clear D gene. Germline values: CDR1 SQVTM, CDR2 ANQGSEA. The V end lost 7 bases, the J end lost 4 bases, and 15 bases lay between the germline ends. The CDR3 covers 13 residues. CDR3 coding DNA: TGCAGCGCAATACACGTTCTCGCAGATACGCAGTATTTT. This codes for CSAIHVLADTQYF.

This clonotype was counted only a few times. V and J are TRBV7-3 and TRBJ2-3, with TRBD2 matching over 10 bases. Germline CDR1 is SGHTA and CDR2 is FQGTGA. The CDR3 totals 19 residues. J lost 0 bases, V lost 1 base, and 10 bases had no gene match. The CDR3 coding sequence is TGTGCCAGCAGCTTAAGCCCAGATAGCGGGGGGCTAAGCACAGATACGCAGTATTTT. It is translated as CASSLSPDSGGLSTDTQYF.

This clonotype was seen a few times. This rearrangement joins TRBV18 to TRBJ2-7; no firm D call. From germline, CDR1 is KGHSH and CDR2 LQKENI. The CDR3 is 15 amino acids. The V end was cut by 0 bases, the J end by 6 bases, with 15 bases between. As DNA, the CDR3 is TGTGCCAGCTCACCACCGCAGGAGCCCTCCGGCGAGCAGTACTTC. Amino acids: CASSPPQEPSGEQYF. The whole variable domain, remainder taken from reference TRBV18 and TRBJ2-7, is NAGVMQNPRHLVRRRGQEARLRCSPMKGHSHVYWYRQLPEEGLKFMVYLQKENIIDESGMPKERFSAEFPKEGPSILRIQQVVRGDSAAYFCASSPPQEPSGEQYFGPGTRLTVT.

The rearrangement uses TRBV18 and TRBJ2-7, with 10 bases that match TRBD1. The CDR3 covers 15 residues. In germline, CDR1 is KGHSH, CDR2 LQKENI. The ends lost 4 bases at V and 6 bases at J; junction bases unmatched: 9. Written as DNA, the CDR3 is TGTGCCAGCTCACTTGTACCGGGACAGGGGACCGAGCAGTACTTC. The encoded protein is CASSLVPGQGTEQYF.

The chain links TRBV5-1 to TRBJ2-1; D is possibly TRBD2 (6 bases). This CDR3 has 13 amino acids. Per the germline V gene, CDR1 is SGHRS and CDR2 is YFSETQ. Trimming removed 6 bases from V and 5 bases from J, with 12 bases in between. The CDR3 spells CASKDSGHNEQFF. The CDR3, as DNA: TGCGCCAGCAAAGATAGCGGACACAATGAGCAGTTCTTC.

The chain combines TRBV6-5 with TRBJ1-5, with D perhaps matching TRBD1 (6 bases). V was shortened by 0 bases and J by 4 bases, with 7 bases between the two germline ends. In germline, CDR1 is MNHEY, CDR2 SVGAGI. The CDR3 is 14 residues long. CDR3 nucleotides: TGTGCCAGCAGTTACTCGCAGGGGAATCAGCCCCAGCATTTT. This translates into CASSYSQGNQPQHF.

The gene calls are TRBV28 and TRBJ2-5; D is unclear. The CDR3 sequence is 15 residues long. Between the trimmed V and J ends, which lost 5 bases and 0 bases, there was a span of 13 bases. Per the germline V gene, CDR1 is MDHEN and CDR2 is SYDVKM. The CDR3 nucleotides are TGTGCCAGCAGTCCCGGACGGATGTACCAAGAGACCCAGTACTTC. Translation: CASSPGRMYQETQYF. The full variable domain, with the rest looked up from reference TRBV28 and TRBJ2-5, is DVKVTQSSRYLVKRTGEKVFLECVQDMDHENMFWYRQDPGLGLRLIYFSYDVKMKEKGDIPEGYSVSREKKERFSLILESASTNQTSMYLCASSPGRMYQETQYFGPGTRLLVL.

The chain joins TRBV6-2 or TRBV6-3 to TRBJ2-1; the D gene is possibly TRBD1 (6 bases). Trimming took 0 bases from V and 1 from J, leaving 13 bases between them. CDR3 length: 17 amino acids. Germline assignment: CDR1 MNHEY and CDR2 SVGEGT. CDR3 sequence (DNA): TGTGCCAGCAGTTACTCGGGGAGCAGGGGTTCCTACAATGAGCAGTTCTTC. Its translation is CASSYSGSRGSYNEQFF.

This clonotype has more than one count but fewer than ten. The rearrangement links TRBV27 to TRBJ1-1; D perhaps matches TRBD1 (6 bases). Germline V gene lookup returns CDR1 MNHEY and CDR2 SMNVEV (reference sequence). The CDR3 length is 15 residues. V lost 3 bases and J 0 bases, leaving 11 bases between the germline ends. The CDR3 region is CASSFTRQVNTEAFF. The CDR3 DNA sequence: TGTGCCAGCAGTTTCACTCGACAGGTGAACACTGAAGCTTTCTTT.

A few counts support this clonotype. The chain joins TRBV7-2 to TRBJ1-5, with TRBD1 matching over 8 bases. The germline gives CDR1 SGHTA, CDR2 FQGNSA. V lost 3 bases to trimming and J lost 6 bases; unmatched junction nucleotides: 7. The CDR3 runs to 15 residues. The CDR3: CASSFGTGERQPQHF. CDR3 coding DNA: TGTGCCAGCAGCTTCGGGACAGGCGAGCGTCAGCCCCAGCATTTT. The complete variable domain, with remaining parts taken from reference TRBV7-2 and TRBJ1-5, reads GAGVSQSPSNKVTEKGKDVELRCDPISGHTALYWYRQSLGQGLEFLIYFQGNSAPDKSGLPSDRFSAERTGGSVSTLTIQRTQQEDSAVYLCASSFGTGERQPQHFGDGTRLSIL.

This clonotype turned up a few times. The chain recombines TRBV15 with TRBJ2-2, with a weak D call TRBD1 (5 bases). The CDR3 covers 15 residues. Germline V gives CDR1 LNHNV, CDR2 YYDKDF (reference sequence). Trimming stripped 4 bases from V and 0 bases from J, with 9 bases between. CDR3 amino acids: CATSKVQANTGELFF. The CDR3 nucleotides read TGTGCCACCAGCAAAGTACAGGCGAACACCGGGGAGCTGTTTTTT.

The J gene is TRBJ1-4, the V gene TRBV29-1; the D is unclear. V was clipped by 7 bases and J by 8 bases, with 14 bases between them. The CDR3 totals 12 residues. Per the germline V gene, CDR1 is SQVTM and CDR2 is ANQGSEA. The CDR3 coding sequence is TGCAGCGCCGACCTAGGGCGAGAAAAACTGTTTTTT. Amino acids: CSADLGREKLFF. Together with reference TRBV29-1 and TRBJ1-4, the CDR3 gives the full variable domain: SAVISQKPSRDICQRGTSLTIQCQVDSQVTMMFWYRQQPGQSLTLIATANQGSEATYESGFVIDKFPISRPNLTFSTLTVSNMSPEDSSIYLCSADLGREKLFFGSGTQLSVL.

This clonotype was seen only a few times. The genes are TRBV7-9 and TRBJ2-3; 8 bases are a match to TRBD1. There are 15 residues in the CDR3. Germline V gene sequence: CDR1 SEHNR, CDR2 FQNEAQ (reference sequence). V shed 5 bases and J 6 bases; nucleotides not matched to a gene: 10. CDR3 nucleotide sequence: TGTGCCAGCAGCAGCACTGACAGGGGTGGGGATACGCAGTATTTT. The encoded protein is CASSSTDRGGDTQYF.

Concerning this clonotype: A much larger clone lies one base from this, so it may be a read error. CDR3 in DNA: TGTGCCGGCAGTTTGCTGGGAAACTATGGCTACACCTTC. Translated, it gives CAGSLLGNYGYTF. The chain recombines TRBV12-3 or TRBV12-4 with TRBJ1-2; D remains ambiguous. CDR3 length: 13 amino acids.

Only a few counts were recorded for this clonotype. The chain uses TRBV19 and TRBJ2-5; maybe TRBD1 (5 bases). The CDR3 runs to 14 residues. V lost 7 bases and J 0 bases, leaving 12 bases between the germline ends. The germline V gene has CDR1 LNHDA and CDR2 SQIVND (reference sequence). CDR3 coding DNA: TGTGCCAGTAAACCGACAGTAGACCAAGAGACCCAGTACTTC. This codes for CASKPTVDQETQYF.

The chain is built from TRBV5-1 and TRBJ2-4; no firm D call. The germline V gene encodes CDR1 SGHRS and CDR2 YFSETQ. V gave up 2 bases and J gave up 13 bases, with 22 bases separating them. The CDR3 covers 15 residues. The CDR3 loop reads CASSFVPRAYNEQYF. In DNA, the CDR3 is TGCGCCAGCAGCTTTGTGCCCCGCGCATACAATGAGCAGTACTTC.

For the CDR3, the DNA is TGTGCCAGCAGTACTGGCGGGGCTAAAGAGACCCAGTACTTC. Protein: CASSTGGAKETQYF. This chain uses TRBV6-1 with TRBJ2-7; possibly TRBD2 for D (6 bases). The closer fit of TRBJ2-5 to the DNA end suggests the J call may be wrong. Germline assignment: CDR1 MNHNS and CDR2 SASEGT. The CDR3 contains 14 residues.

In its sample, this clonotype was seen a few times. J is TRBJ2-7 and V is TRBV9; the D call may be TRBD1 or TRBD2 (5 bases each). CDR1 is SGDLS and CDR2 is YYNGEE in the germline V gene. V was clipped by 4 bases and J by 2 bases, with 16 bases between them. The CDR3 contains 15 residues. CDR3 coding DNA: TGTGCCAGCAGCTTCGCGGTGGGGGACCCCTACGAGCAGTACTTC. It codes for CASSFAVGDPYEQYF.

The V gene is TRBV7-2, the J gene TRBJ2-1; 8 nucleotides agree with TRBD2. This CDR3 has 15 residues. Per the germline V gene, CDR1 is SGHTA and CDR2 is FQGNSA. Trimming took 4 bases from V and 6 from J; bases not matched to a gene: 8. CDR3 in amino acids: CASSSGTRLGNEQFF. The DNA of the CDR3 is TGTGCCAGCAGCTCCGGGACTAGGCTTGGCAATGAGCAGTTCTTC.

The V call is TRBV9, the J call TRBJ2-5; TRBD2 is a possible D gene (5 bases). This CDR3 has 14 residues. The V and J ends lost 1 base and 5 bases respectively, with 12 bases between them. Germline assignment: CDR1 SGDLS and CDR2 YYNGEE. The CDR3 DNA follows: TGTGCCAGCAGCGTACTCCGGACTTCGGAGACCCAGTACTTC. Protein: CASSVLRTSETQYF.

The genes are TRBV6-1 and TRBJ1-5; 11 positions match TRBD1. Germline values: CDR1 MNHNS, CDR2 SASEGT. With 4 bases clipped from V and 0 bases from J, the junction kept 5 bases outside the gene matches. The CDR3 contains 17 residues. This CDR3 is CASSGTGGSHSNQPQHF. CDR3 bases: TGTGCCAGCAGTGGGACAGGGGGCTCACATAGCAATCAGCCCCAGCATTTT.